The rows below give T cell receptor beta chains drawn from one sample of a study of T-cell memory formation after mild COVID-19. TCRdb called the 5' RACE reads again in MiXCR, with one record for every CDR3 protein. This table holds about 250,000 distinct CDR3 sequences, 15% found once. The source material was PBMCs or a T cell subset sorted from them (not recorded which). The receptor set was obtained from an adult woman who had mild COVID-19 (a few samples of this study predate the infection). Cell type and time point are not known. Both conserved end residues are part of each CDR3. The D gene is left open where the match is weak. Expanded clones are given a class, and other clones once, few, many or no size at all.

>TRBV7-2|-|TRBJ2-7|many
TGTGCCAGCAGCTTCTTCCCCGAGGACGAGCAGTACTTC
CASSFFPEDEQYF
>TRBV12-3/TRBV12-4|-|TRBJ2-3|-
TGTGCCAGCAGTTTAATCGGGAAAACAGATACGCAGTATTTT
CASSLIGKTDTQYF
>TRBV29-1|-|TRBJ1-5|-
TGCAGCGTTGAGGTACCAGGGAACAATCAGCCCCAGCATTTT
CSVEVPGNNQPQHF
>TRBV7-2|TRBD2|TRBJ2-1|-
TGTGCCAGCAGCGGAATTAGCGGGTACTACAATGAGCAGTTCTTC
CASSGISGYYNEQFF
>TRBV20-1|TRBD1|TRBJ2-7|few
TGCAGTGCTAGAGATCCGGGACAGCTCCACGAGCAGTACTTC
CSARDPGQLHEQYF
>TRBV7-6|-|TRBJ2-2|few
TGTGCCAGCAGCTTAGTGTCCGGGAGATCCGCCGGGGAGCTGTTTTTT
CASSLVSGRSAGELFF
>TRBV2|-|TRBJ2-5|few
TGTGCCAGCAGTGAAAGTCCCCCGGGAGAAGGTGCCCAGTACTTC
CASSESPPGEGAQYF
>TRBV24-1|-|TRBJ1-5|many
TGTGCCACCAGTGAGGGCACTAGCAATCAGCCCCAGCATTTT
CATSEGTSNQPQHF
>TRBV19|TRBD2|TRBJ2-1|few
TGTGCCCCATCTTACGGCGGGAGGTCCTACAATGAGCAGTTCTTC
CAPSYGGRSYNEQFF
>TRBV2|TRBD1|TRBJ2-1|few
TGTGCCAGCAGGTCGAACGGCGACAGGGGGAATGAGCAGTTCTTC
CASRSNGDRGNEQFF
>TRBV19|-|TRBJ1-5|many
TGTGCCAGTAAAGTGATAGATTATAGCAATCAGCCCCAGCATTTT
CASKVIDYSNQPQHF
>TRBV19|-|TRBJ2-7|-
TGTGCCAGTAGCAGACAGGAGTCCTACGAGCAGTACTTC
CASSRQESYEQYF
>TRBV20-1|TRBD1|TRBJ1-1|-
TGCAGTGCTAGAGATGGGGGACAGGGATTCACTGAAGCTTTCTTT
CSARDGGQGFTEAFF
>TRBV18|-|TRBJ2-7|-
TGTGCCAGCTCACCAGGAAGGCCCCAAACCGAGCAGTACTTC
CASSPGRPQTEQYF
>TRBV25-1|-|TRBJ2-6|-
TGTGCCAGCAGTGAATCCGTGCTCTCTGGGGCCAACGTCCTGACTTTC
CASSESVLSGANVLTF
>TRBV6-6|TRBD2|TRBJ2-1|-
TGTGCCAGCGCCCTGGGAGGGGCTTTAGGCAAAAATGAGCAGTTCTTC
CASALGGALGKNEQFF
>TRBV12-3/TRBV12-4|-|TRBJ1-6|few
TGTGCCAGCAGACAGACTAAAACGCCAAATTCACCCCTCCACTTT
CASRQTKTPNSPLHF
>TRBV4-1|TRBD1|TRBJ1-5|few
TGCGCCAGCTCTCCGGGACAGGGGCCCCAGGGCAATCAGCCCCAGCATTTT
CASSPGQGPQGNQPQHF
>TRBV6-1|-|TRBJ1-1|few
TGTGCCAGCAGTTGGAAGGAGATGAACACTGAAGCTTTCTTT
CASSWKEMNTEAFF
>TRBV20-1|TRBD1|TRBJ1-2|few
TGCAGTGCCCCAGGGGGGCCTGGCTATGGCTACACCTTC
CSAPGGPGYGYTF
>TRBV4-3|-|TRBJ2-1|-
TGCGCCAGCAGCCAGAGGCATAGTGCGATCAATGAGCAGTTCTTC
CASSQRHSAINEQFF
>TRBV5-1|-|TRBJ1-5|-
TGCGCCAGCAGCTCCGGAGACTCTTGGAATCAGCCCCAGCATTTT
CASSSGDSWNQPQHF
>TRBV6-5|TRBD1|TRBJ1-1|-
TGTGCCAGCAGTTACGGGGGACAGGGGGGCACTGAAGCTTTCTTT
CASSYGGQGGTEAFF
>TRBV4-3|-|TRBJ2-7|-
TGCGCCAGCAGCCAAGCCTTCTTACCAGCCGGGACCCCGGAGGCCTACGAGCAGTACTTC
CASSQAFLPAGTPEAYEQYF
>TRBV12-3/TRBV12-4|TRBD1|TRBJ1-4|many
TGTGCCAGCAGCCAGGGACAGGGGAATGAAAAACTGTTTTTT
CASSQGQGNEKLFF
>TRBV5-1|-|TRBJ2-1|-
TGCGCCAGCAGCTTGGTAAGCGGGTACTACAATGAGCAGTTCTTC
CASSLVSGYYNEQFF
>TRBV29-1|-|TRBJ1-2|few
TGCAGCGTCCTAGAAGGGACATCCCGTAATGGCTACACCTTC
CSVLEGTSRNGYTF
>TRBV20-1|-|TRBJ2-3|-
TGCAGTACCGGAACGGCGCCCGAGGGGGCAGATACGCAGTATTTT
CSTGTAPEGADTQYF
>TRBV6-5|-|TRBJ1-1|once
TGTGCCAGCAGTTACGCGGGTAACACTGAAGCTTTCTTT
CASSYAGNTEAFF
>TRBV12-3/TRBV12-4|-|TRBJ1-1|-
TGTGCCAGCAGTTTTAAGAGACAGAAGAACACTGAAGCTTTCTTT
CASSFKRQKNTEAFF
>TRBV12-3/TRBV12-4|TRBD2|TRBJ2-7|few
TGTGCCAGCAGAAGTATTAGCGGGGGTTACGAGCAGTACTTC
CASRSISGGYEQYF
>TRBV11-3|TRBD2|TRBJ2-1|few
TGTGCCAGCAGCTTAGTCGGGACTAGCGGGAGGCTCGCTACCTACAATGAGCAGTTCTTC
CASSLVGTSGRLATYNEQFF
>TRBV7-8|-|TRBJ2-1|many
TGTGCCAGCAGCTTTTCCTCCCCTCTAAGCTCCTACAATGAGCAGTTCTTC
CASSFSSPLSSYNEQFF
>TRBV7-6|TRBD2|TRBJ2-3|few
TGTGCCAGCAGCTTAGACCCCCCTGGCGGGGGATTCACAGATACGCAGTATTTT
CASSLDPPGGGFTDTQYF
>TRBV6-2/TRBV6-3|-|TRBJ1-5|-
TGTGCCAGCAGTTACCCGGGGGGCGCTTACCAAAATCAGCCCCAGCATTTT
CASSYPGGAYQNQPQHF
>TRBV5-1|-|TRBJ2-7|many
TGCGCCAGCAGCCTGATCGCAAACGGACGTGGGGAGTACTTC
CASSLIANGRGEYF
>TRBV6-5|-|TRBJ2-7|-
TGTGCCAGCAGTTACTCGATACGAACGGACAGCGAGCAGTACTTC
CASSYSIRTDSEQYF
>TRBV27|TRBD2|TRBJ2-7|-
TGTGCCAGCAGTTCCGGGACTAGCGTAACGTACGAGCAGTACTTC
CASSSGTSVTYEQYF
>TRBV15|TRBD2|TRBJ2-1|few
TGTGCCACCAGCCTCAGCGGGGGGGGATACAATGAGCAGTTCTTC
CATSLSGGGYNEQFF
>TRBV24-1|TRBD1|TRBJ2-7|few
TGTGCCACTTCTAGAGCCGGGACAGGCTTACACGAGCAGTACTTC
CATSRAGTGLHEQYF
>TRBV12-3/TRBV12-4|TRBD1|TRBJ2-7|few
TGTGCCAGCAGTCCAGGACAGGGTTTAGGCTACGAGCAGTACTTC
CASSPGQGLGYEQYF
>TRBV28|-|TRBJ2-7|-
TGTGCCAGCAGTTGGGGAGTGGGACCGAGCTACGAGCAGTACTTC
CASSWGVGPSYEQYF
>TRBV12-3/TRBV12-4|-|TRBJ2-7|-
TGTGCCAGCAGTTTTATGCAGGGACGATGCGAGCAGTACTTC
CASSFMQGRCEQYF
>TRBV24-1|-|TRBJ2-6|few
TGTGCCACCAGTCCTCACCGGGCTGGGGCCAACGTCCTGACTTTC
CATSPHRAGANVLTF
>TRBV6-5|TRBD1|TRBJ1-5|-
TGTGCCAGCAGTAACTCAGGGACAGTCAATCAGCCCCAGCATTTT
CASSNSGTVNQPQHF
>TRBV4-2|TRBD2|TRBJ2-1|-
TGTGCCAGCAGCCAAGCACTAGCGTCTAGCTCCTACAATGAGCAGTTCTTC
CASSQALASSSYNEQFF
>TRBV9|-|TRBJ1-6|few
TGTGCCAGCAGCGTAGATCCAGGGATGAATTCACCCCTCCACTTT
CASSVDPGMNSPLHF
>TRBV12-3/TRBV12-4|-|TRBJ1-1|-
TGTGCCAGCAGGTCATCTGGGGGCACTGAAGCTTTCTTT
CASRSSGGTEAFF
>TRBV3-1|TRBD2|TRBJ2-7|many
TGTGCCAGCAGCCCCCGGACTAGCGGGGTCGGCGAGCAGTACTTC
CASSPRTSGVGEQYF
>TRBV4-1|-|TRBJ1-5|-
TGCGCCAGCAGCCAAAGGGTCAGACAAGAGTATCAGCCCCAGCATTTT
CASSQRVRQEYQPQHF
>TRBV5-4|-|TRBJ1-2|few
TGTGCCAGCAGCTATCCGGGGGGGAACTATGGCTACACCTTC
CASSYPGGNYGYTF
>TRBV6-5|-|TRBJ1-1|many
TGTGCCAGCAGTTACTCGCAGACCGTCGAAGCTTTCTTT
CASSYSQTVEAFF
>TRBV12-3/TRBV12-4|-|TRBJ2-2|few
TGTGCCAGCAGTCCGGGGTCGAACACCGGGGAGCTGTTTTTT
CASSPGSNTGELFF
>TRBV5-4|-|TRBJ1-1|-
TGTGCCAGCAGCCCGGGTGGTTTTACAGGGTTTGCCACTGAAGCTTTCTTT
CASSPGGFTGFATEAFF